This T cell receptor beta chain emerged from a study of cytomegalovirus exposure and HLA in healthy donors. Whole-study findings and limits: TCR beta chains associated with HLA were, in a later analysis, more clonally expanded than equally common others. By HLA locus, TCR association rates varied in a later analysis, with DRB1 showing the most and HLA-C the fewest.

The CDR3 has 15 amino acids. The ends were cut back, 3 bases at V and 4 bases at J, with 12 bases in the middle. The V gene's germline CDR1 is MDHEN and CDR2 SYDVKM. About this clone: Antigen specificity is unknown.

The primer mix had 60 Vbeta and 13 Jbeta primers. Here immunoSEQ multiplex PCR was the method, and the copy in TCRdb shows in-frame clones only, minus some. The sample lists approximately 110,000 clones; 80% were seen once. Material: PBMCs. This sequence originates from a man in his thirties or forties in good health and CMV-seropositive. The chain combines TRBV28 with TRBJ2-2, with TRBD1 as a possible D gene (7 bases). The CDR3 sequence: CASSFNRGGTGELFF. The CDR3 DNA reads TGTGCCAGCAGTTTTAACAGGGGAGGCACCGGGGAGCTGTTTTTT.